This TCR beta chain comes out of a study of cytomegalovirus exposure and HLA in healthy donors. Study-wide background: Both the roughly 120 validation repertoires and the approximately 670 first-cohort repertoires used the same platform, as reported by a later analysis.

The study drew the donors from its approximately 120-subject validation cohort, separate from the approximately 700-subject first cohort. TCRdb's copy holds only in-frame clones and misses some; the assay was immunoSEQ multiplex PCR. The table has some 66,000 clones, around 97% seen once; the top ten hold 1.5% to 2%. In regard to this clone: As yet, its antigen is unknown.

Trimming cost V 4 bases and J 2 bases, with 19 bases left between them. This CDR3 has 17 residues. Germline-derived CDR1 and CDR2 are SGHRS and YFSETQ. Study-level findings and limits: In vitro, a few CMV-associated chains proved specific for CMV antigens. The classifier was said to identify cytomegalovirus status with high specificity and sensitivity.

The clonotype was recovered from a woman aged 18-35 years in good health and CMV-seropositive. Material: PBMCs. The chain carries TRBV5-1 and TRBJ1-3; D is perhaps TRBD1 (6 bases). The CDR3 DNA reads as TGCGCCAGCAGCCCGACGACCGCCTCAGGGGCTGGAAACACCATATATTTT. This translates into CASSPTTASGAGNTIYF.